Listed below are T cell receptor beta chains from one sample, sequenced in a study of identifying expanded T cells in peripheral blood. Clones were sequenced by immunoSEQ multiplex PCR, and TCRdb holds only the in-frame ones, with some missing. The data show about 100,000 clones, approximately 88% seen once. Sequenced material: blood. Receptor source: a person between 18 and 75 years old in good health. The CDR3 runs from the conserved cysteine through the conserved F or W. D genes are given only for firm matches. Only some rows state a clone size, as once, few, many or a class for expanded clones.

J gene,V gene,D gene,clone size,CDR3 protein,CDR3 DNA
TRBJ1-1,TRBV30,.,.,CAWEGHGSPNTEAFF,TGTGCCTGGGAAGGACATGGGTCCCCGAACACTGAAGCTTTCTTT
TRBJ1-1,TRBV18,.,.,CASSPPGLGNTEAFF,TGTGCCAGCTCACCCCCGGGACTTGGGAACACTGAAGCTTTCTTT
TRBJ1-1,TRBV7-9,.,.,CASSLRGFTEAFF,TGTGCCAGCAGCCTACGAGGCTTCACTGAAGCTTTCTTT
TRBJ1-5,TRBV4-3,.,.,CASSLDDSNQPQHF,TGCGCCAGCAGCCTCGATGACAGCAATCAGCCCCAGCATTTT
TRBJ2-1,TRBV5-4,TRBD2,.,CASSRSSSGVFGNEQFF,TGTGCCAGCAGTCGTAGTTCTAGCGGGGTTTTTGGGAATGAGCAGTTCTTC
TRBJ1-3,TRBV11-2,.,.,CASSLSPGLSGNTIYF,TGTGCCAGCAGCTTATCCCCCGGTCTCTCTGGAAACACCATATATTTT
TRBJ2-3,TRBV30,.,.,CAWSVGVTDTQYF,TGTGCCTGGAGTGTGGGCGTTACAGATACGCAGTATTTT
TRBJ1-1,TRBV6-5,.,.,CASSSVQGYTEAFF,TGTGCCAGCAGTTCGGTCCAAGGGTACACTGAAGCTTTCTTT
TRBJ1-2,TRBV2,.,.,CASSEEQGYGYTF,TGTGCCAGCAGTGAAGAACAGGGCTATGGCTACACCTTC
TRBJ2-5,TRBV5-1,TRBD2,few,CASSLGAGGKETQYF,TGCGCCAGCAGCTTGGGTGCGGGGGGAAAGGAGACCCAGTACTTC
TRBJ2-7,TRBV14,TRBD2,.,CASGEPSGGEQYF,TGTGCCAGCGGGGAACCTAGCGGGGGCGAGCAGTACTTC
TRBJ2-1,TRBV6-6,.,.,CASSRDSLGNEQFF,TGTGCCAGCAGTCGGGACTCGCTGGGAAATGAGCAGTTCTTC
TRBJ2-1,TRBV7-8,TRBD1,.,CASSSTGAMHNEQFF,TGTGCCAGCAGCTCAACAGGGGCTATGCACAATGAGCAGTTCTTC
TRBJ1-1,TRBV11-3,.,.,CASSLDGLRPDTEAFF,TGTGCCAGCAGCTTAGATGGCCTTCGCCCGGACACTGAAGCTTTCTTT
TRBJ1-2,TRBV19,.,.,CASSIWTDPNYGYTF,TGTGCCAGTAGTATCTGGACAGACCCTAACTATGGCTACACCTTC
TRBJ2-1,TRBV2,.,.,CASSEYRGSGNEQFF,TGTGCCAGCAGTGAATATAGGGGTTCCGGCAATGAGCAGTTCTTC
TRBJ2-3,TRBV19,TRBD1,.,CASSIAGQGSTDTQYF,TGTGCCAGTAGTATAGCGGGACAGGGGTCCACAGATACGCAGTATTTT
TRBJ2-1,TRBV25-1,.,.,CASSEMAGAASAQQFF,TGTGCCAGCAGTGAGATGGCGGGGGCCGCCTCTGCCCAGCAGTTCTTC
TRBJ2-7,TRBV20-1,.,.,CSARGFYEQYF,TGCAGTGCTAGAGGGTTCTACGAGCAGTACTTC
TRBJ2-7,TRBV5-5,.,.,CASSLEYMGNYEQYF,TGTGCCAGCAGCTTGGAATATATGGGTAACTACGAGCAGTACTTC
TRBJ1-5,TRBV7-8,.,.,CASSLAGTALGPQHF,TGTGCCAGCAGCTTAGCGGGGACGGCATTAGGGCCCCAGCATTTT
TRBJ1-1,TRBV5-5,.,.,CASSLAGDTEAFF,TGTGCCAGCAGCTTGGCAGGGGACACTGAAGCTTTCTTT
TRBJ1-2,TRBV27,TRBD1,.,CASSLSPGGLGYTF,TGTGCCAGCAGTTTATCCCCAGGGGGCTTGGGCTACACCTTC
TRBJ1-4,TRBV5-6,.,.,CASRPMGETNEKLFF,TGTGCCAGCAGGCCAATGGGGGAAACTAATGAAAAACTGTTTTTT
TRBJ2-3,TRBV13,.,.,CASSLPPTRRTSTDTQYF,TGTGCCAGCAGTCTTCCCCCAACTAGACGGACTAGCACAGATACGCAGTATTTT
TRBJ2-3,TRBV5-8,.,.,CASSSRGGTSTDTQYF,TGTGCCAGCAGCTCCCGGGGCGGGACCAGCACAGATACGCAGTATTTT
TRBJ2-2,TRBV19,.,.,CASSRRGTSTGELFF,TGTGCCAGTAGTAGACGCGGGACATCCACCGGGGAGCTGTTTTTT
TRBJ1-6,TRBV2,TRBD1,.,CASLIPTQGAHSPLHF,TGTGCCAGCCTCATCCCCACACAGGGGGCTCACTCACCCCTCCACTTT
TRBJ2-5,TRBV19,.,.,CASSIYPQETQYF,TGTGCCAGTAGTATTTACCCACAAGAGACCCAGTACTTC
TRBJ1-1,TRBV30,.,.,CAWSVQKNTEAFF,TGTGCCTGGAGTGTACAGAAAAACACTGAAGCTTTCTTT
TRBJ2-5,TRBV11-3,TRBD1,.,CASSSYRDSTQETQYF,TGTGCCAGCAGCTCGTACCGGGACAGTACTCAAGAGACCCAGTACTTC
TRBJ2-2,TRBV7-6,TRBD1,.,CASSPMGQGTGELFF,TGTGCCAGCAGCCCTATGGGACAGGGGACCGGGGAGCTGTTTTTT
TRBJ2-3,TRBV7-2,TRBD2,.,CASSLSGAGAQDTQYF,TGTGCCAGCAGCTTGTCGGGAGCGGGGGCCCAAGATACGCAGTATTTT
TRBJ2-5,TRBV19,.,.,CASSTRGQTQYF,TGTGCCAGTAGTACCAGGGGTCAGACCCAGTACTTC
TRBJ2-7,TRBV12-5,.,.,CASGLVPPGYEQYF,TGTGCTAGTGGTTTGGTACCCCCTGGGTACGAGCAGTACTTC